Presented here are 8 T cell receptor beta chains from one specimen sequenced in a study of T cell responses to AZD1222 COVID-19 vaccine. Assay used: immunoSEQ multiplex PCR; TCRdb lists only in-frame clones, some missing. In the table there are some 120,000 clones, approximately 90% of which are singletons. Sequences were derived from peripheral blood, sampled on day 0 of AZD1222 vaccination. These TCRs come from an adult in good health.

This clone was recorded only once. The chain is built from TRBV7-8 and TRBJ1-1, with D maybe TRBD1 (5 bases). Deletions cut 3 bases from V and 3 bases from J, with 11 bases between. The CDR3 sequence is 14 residues long. Germline V gene lookup returns CDR1 SGHVS and CDR2 FQNEAQ. CDR3 DNA sequence: TGTGCCAGCAGCTTGGGAGGGGAGTACACTGAAGCTTTCTTT. This translates into CASSLGGEYTEAFF.

The chain has TRBV2 and TRBJ1-5; a weak D match, TRBD1 (6 bases). Trimming took off 5 bases at V and 8 bases at J, with 13 bases between the two ends. Germline-derived CDR1 and CDR2 are SNHLY and FYNNEI. The CDR3 has 13 residues. The CDR3 DNA reads TGTGCCAGCAGTAGACAGGAGGGCAAGCCCCAGCATTTT. Translated: CASSRQEGKPQHF.

In regard to this clone: Other DNA sequences in the sample encode the same CDR3. This chain links TRBV3-1 (or the pseudogene TRBV3-2) with TRBJ1-2; D is perhaps TRBD1 (5 bases). This CDR3 contains 14 residues. Germline CDR1 reads LGHDT; CDR2 reads YNNKEL (reference sequence). Trimming took 1 base from V and 4 from J, leaving 10 bases between them. The CDR3 DNA reads as TGTGCCAGCAGCCAAGGTCAGGGCGGCTATGGCTACACCTTC. Its translation: CASSQGQGGYGYTF.

Here the CDR3 reads CASRGLAVGEQFF. CDR3 coding DNA: TGTGCCAGCAGGGGTCTAGCAGTAGGTGAGCAGTTCTTC. This sequence joins TRBV6-5 and TRBJ2-1; TRBD2 might be the D (5 bases). Germline V gives CDR1 MNHEY, CDR2 SVGAGI. The CDR3 runs 13 residues. V lost 6 bases and J 9 bases, leaving 15 bases between the germline ends.

The rearrangement uses TRBV6-5 and TRBJ1-3; 8 nucleotides match TRBD1. Germline values: CDR1 MNHEY, CDR2 SVGAGI. There are 16 residues in the CDR3. J was trimmed by 0 bases and V by 4 bases; bases with no gene match: 5. The CDR3: CASSSGQVFSGNTIYF. Written as DNA, the CDR3 is TGTGCCAGCAGTTCGGGACAGGTCTTCTCTGGAAACACCATATATTTT.

The chain combines TRBV14 with TRBJ2-5, with D unclear. Germline V gene data show CDR1 as SGHDN and CDR2 as FVKESK. Trimming took 7 bases from V and 1 from J, leaving 10 bases between them. The CDR3 runs 13 residues. The CDR3 nucleotides are TGTGCCAGCAATGCCAGACCCCAAGAGACCCAGTACTTC. Protein: CASNARPQETQYF.

The chain carries TRBV5-5 and TRBJ1-5; D uncertain. The V end lost 0 bases, the J end lost 0 bases, and 7 bases lay between the germline ends. This CDR3 region has 15 residues. Germline V gene lookup returns CDR1 SGHKS and CDR2 YYEKEE (reference sequence). CDR3 residues: CASSLVPYSNQPQHF. The DNA for the CDR3 is TGTGCCAGCAGCTTGGTTCCGTATAGCAATCAGCCCCAGCATTTT.

The chain carries TRBV24-1 and TRBJ2-1; D gene ambiguous. Trimming stripped 5 bases from V and 3 bases from J, with 7 bases between. The CDR3 loop spans 13 amino acids. Germline V lookup: CDR1 KGHDR, CDR2 SFDVKD. CDR3 nucleotide sequence: TGTGCCACCAGTGCCCTCTACTACAATGAGCAGTTCTTC. Translation: CATSALYYNEQFF.